These 5 T cell receptor beta chains came from one sample sequenced in a study of T cell responses to AZD1222 COVID-19 vaccine. Repertoires were generated with immunoSEQ multiplex PCR, while TCRdb's copy carries only in-frame clones and drops some. Among about 120,000 clones, approximately 83% were seen once, and the ten largest hold 1.5% to 2%. The material was peripheral blood, obtained on day 0 of AZD1222 vaccination. These receptors came from an adult in good health.

This clone occurred once. V is TRBV5-4 and J is TRBJ2-7; D is unresolved. Germline loops: CDR1 SGHNT, CDR2 YYREEE (reference sequence). With 3 bases removed from V and 2 bases from J, the gap between germline ends came to 3 bases. CDR3 length equals 11 residues. In DNA, the CDR3 is TGTGCCAGCAGCTCAACCTACGAGCAGTACTTC. It yields the protein CASSSTYEQYF.

V is TRBV4-1 and J is TRBJ1-4; D perhaps matches TRBD1 (6 bases). Trimming removed 8 bases from V and 0 bases from J, with 16 bases in between. Germline V gives CDR1 MGHRA, CDR2 YSYEKL. The CDR3 is 16 residues long. In DNA, the CDR3 is TGCGCCAGCCGCCGGGACACCGCAACAACTAATGAAAAACTGTTTTTT. The encoded protein is CASRRDTATTNEKLFF.

This clone was recorded once. This chain uses TRBV5-1 with TRBJ2-7; D possibly matches TRBD1 or TRBD2 (5 bases each). Germline lookup yields CDR1 SGHRS and CDR2 YFSETQ. V lost 4 bases to trimming and J lost 1 base, with 15 bases between them. This CDR3 has 15 residues. The CDR3 sequence is CASSVGTLVSYEQYF. In nucleotides, the CDR3 is TGCGCCAGCAGCGTCGGGACGCTGGTTTCCTACGAGCAGTACTTC. Drawing the rest from reference TRBV5-1 and TRBJ2-7, the complete variable domain is KAGVTQTPRYLIKTRGQQVTLSCSPISGHRSVSWYQQTPGQGLQFLFEYFSETQRNKGNFPGRFSGRQFSNSRSEMNVSTLELGDSALYLCASSVGTLVSYEQYFGPGTRLTVT.

The genes are TRBV2 and TRBJ1-3, with 8 nucleotides matching TRBD1. The CDR3 consists of 15 residues. Per germline, CDR1 SNHLY and CDR2 FYNNEI. V trimming: 4 bases; J trimming: 2 bases; junction bases outside the gene matches: 4. CDR3 in DNA: TGTGCCAGCAGTGGATCGACAGGGGCTGGAAACACCATATATTTT. Residues: CASSGSTGAGNTIYF.

This clone appeared a single time. This rearrangement joins TRBV7-9 to TRBJ2-3; 7 bases fit TRBD1. The V gene end was trimmed by 1 base and the J gene end by 5 bases; junction bases not matched to a gene: 6. This CDR3 has 15 residues. Germline CDR1 is SEHNR and CDR2 is FQNEAQ (reference sequence). The DNA of the CDR3 is TGTGCCAGCAGCTTAGGAGGGGGCGCGGTAGATACGCAGTATTTT. This encodes CASSLGGGAVDTQYF.